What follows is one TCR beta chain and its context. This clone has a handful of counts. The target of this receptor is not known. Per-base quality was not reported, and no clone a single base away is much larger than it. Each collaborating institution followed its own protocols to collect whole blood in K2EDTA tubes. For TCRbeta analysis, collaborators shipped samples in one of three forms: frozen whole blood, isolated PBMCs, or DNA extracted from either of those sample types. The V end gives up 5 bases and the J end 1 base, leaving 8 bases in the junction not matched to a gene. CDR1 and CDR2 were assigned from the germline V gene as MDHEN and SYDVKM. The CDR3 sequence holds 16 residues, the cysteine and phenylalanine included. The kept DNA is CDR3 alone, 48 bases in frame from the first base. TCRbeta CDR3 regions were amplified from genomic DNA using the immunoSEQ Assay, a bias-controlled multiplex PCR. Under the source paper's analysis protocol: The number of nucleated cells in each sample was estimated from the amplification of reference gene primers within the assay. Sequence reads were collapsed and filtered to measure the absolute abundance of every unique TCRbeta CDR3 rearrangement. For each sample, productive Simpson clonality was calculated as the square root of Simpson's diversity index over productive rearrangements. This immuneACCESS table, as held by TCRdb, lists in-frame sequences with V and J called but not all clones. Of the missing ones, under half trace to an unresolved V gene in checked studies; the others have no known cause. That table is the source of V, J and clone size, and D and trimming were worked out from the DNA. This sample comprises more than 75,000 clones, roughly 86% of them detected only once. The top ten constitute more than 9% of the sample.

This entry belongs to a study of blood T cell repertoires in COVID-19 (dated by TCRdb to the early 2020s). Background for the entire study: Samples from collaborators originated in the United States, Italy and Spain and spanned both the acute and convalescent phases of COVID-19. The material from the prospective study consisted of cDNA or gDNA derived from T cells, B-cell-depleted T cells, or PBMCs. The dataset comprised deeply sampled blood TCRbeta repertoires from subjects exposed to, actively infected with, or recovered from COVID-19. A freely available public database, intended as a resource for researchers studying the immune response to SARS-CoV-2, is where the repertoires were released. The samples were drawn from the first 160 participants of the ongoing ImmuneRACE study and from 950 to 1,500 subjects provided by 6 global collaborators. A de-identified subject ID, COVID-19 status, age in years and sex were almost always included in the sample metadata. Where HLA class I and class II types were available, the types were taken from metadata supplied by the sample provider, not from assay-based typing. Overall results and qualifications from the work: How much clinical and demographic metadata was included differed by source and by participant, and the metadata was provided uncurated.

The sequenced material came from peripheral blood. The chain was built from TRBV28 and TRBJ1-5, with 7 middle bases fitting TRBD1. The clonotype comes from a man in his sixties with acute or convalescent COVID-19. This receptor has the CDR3 CASSTGQALSNQPQHF. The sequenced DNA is TGTGCCAGCAGTACCGGACAGGCCCTCAGCAATCAGCCCCAGCATTTT.